Reported below is one T cell receptor (beta chain). The repertoire was sequenced with immunoSEQ multiplex PCR; TCRdb's copy has only in-frame clones and lacks some. The repertoire includes under 150,000 clones, approximately 84% of them detected once, and under 4.5% sits in the top ten. The data originate from a study of blood T cell repertoires in COVID-19. This CDR3 has 15 residues. Losses at the gene ends were 4 bases for V and 6 bases for J; bases not matched to a gene: 8. The germline CDR1 and CDR2 sequences are SGHDT and YYEEEE. What was sequenced was peripheral blood. The chain uses TRBV5-6 and TRBJ1-2, with TRBD1 matching 11 bases. This clonotype was sampled from a woman aged 55-70 years with acute or convalescent COVID-19. CDR3 in DNA: TGTGCCAGCAGCGAATCCGGGACAGGGGGAAATGGCTACACCTTC. Translating gives CASSESGTGGNGYTF.